This T cell receptor beta chain is drawn from a study of T cells after yellow fever vaccination. The table lists this clonotype with many counts. As TCR cDNA was made by 5'RACE template switching, a universal primer site and UMIs were added. TCRdb ran MiXCR on the 5' RACE reads and lists one entry per CDR3 protein. The sample holds some 340,000 distinct CDR3 sequences, approximately 4% seen once. The V and J ends lost 5 bases and 1 base, in that order; junction bases with no gene match: 0. CDR1 and CDR2 from the germline V gene are DFQATT and SNEGSKA (reference sequence). The CDR3 loop spans 13 amino acids.

Sequenced material: PBMCs, taken 5 days after the yellow fever booster vaccination. The chain carries TRBV20-1 and TRBJ2-5; 11 nucleotides agree with TRBD2. The TCR sequence derives from a man between 18 and 29 years old who received the YFV17D yellow fever vaccine. CDR3 region: CSAGLAGQETQYF. CDR3 sequence (DNA): TGCAGTGCTGGACTAGCGGGCCAAGAGACCCAGTACTTC.